The 6 T cell receptor beta chains in this list originate from one sample, sequenced in a study of CD8 T cells in ankylosing spondylitis. From the 5' RACE reads, TCRdb called clonotypes with MiXCR, one entry per CDR3 protein. The sample yields a few hundred thousand distinct CDR3 sequences, 18% seen once. The source material was blood, either unsorted or a sorted T cell fraction (not recorded which). Receptor source: a male donor with ankylosing spondylitis or in good health (not recorded which).

The chain joins TRBV5-6 to TRBJ2-7; tentatively, D is TRBD1 or TRBD2 (5 bases each). The length of the CDR3 is 13 residues. Germline values: CDR1 SGHDT, CDR2 YYEEEE. Trimming took off 0 bases at V and 6 bases at J, with 10 bases between the two ends. CDR3 loop: CASSLARGGEQYF. CDR3 DNA sequence: TGTGCCAGCAGCTTGGCGAGGGGCGGCGAGCAGTACTTC.

This clonotype has more than one count but fewer than ten. This chain connects TRBV27 to TRBJ2-1; D possibly corresponds to TRBD1 (5 bases). V lost 0 bases and J 5 bases, leaving 14 bases between the germline ends. Per germline, CDR1 MNHEY and CDR2 SMNVEV (reference sequence). CDR3 length: 16 residues. Here the CDR3 DNA reads TGTGCCAGCAGTTTATCGAGACCAGGGATCGACAATGAGCAGTTCTTC. This encodes CASSLSRPGIDNEQFF.

The chain uses TRBV5-6 and TRBJ2-1, with TRBD2 matching over 13 bases. This CDR3 contains 17 residues. The junction had 11 bases not matched to a gene; V was cut back by 4 bases and J by 7 bases. Germline V CDR1 and CDR2: SGHDT, YYEEEE. The CDR3 region has the DNA TGTGCCAGCAGCCTGACCCAGGGACTAGCGGGATTTAATGAGCAGTTCTTC. It encodes CASSLTQGLAGFNEQFF. The whole variable domain, filled in from reference TRBV5-6 and TRBJ2-1, reads DAGVTQSPTHLIKTRGQQVTLRCSPKSGHDTVSWYQQALGQGPQFIFQYYEEEERQRGNFPDRFSGHQFPNYSSELNVNALLLGDSALYLCASSLTQGLAGFNEQFFGPGTRLTVL.

The chain employs TRBV4-1 and TRBJ2-5, with 8 bases identical to TRBD2. The CDR3 runs to 15 residues. V dropped 2 bases and J dropped 2; count of bases not matched to a gene: 4. CDR1 MGHRA and CDR2 YSYEKL come from the germline V gene. This CDR3 is CASSQRTSRQETQYF. CDR3 bases: TGCGCCAGCAGCCAAAGGACTAGCCGACAAGAGACCCAGTACTTC.

This rearrangement joins TRBV4-2 to TRBJ2-2, with D perhaps matching TRBD1 (6 bases). V was trimmed by 0 bases and J by 5 bases, leaving 16 bases between them. This CDR3 region has 17 residues. Germline CDR1 is LGHNA and CDR2 is YNFKEQ. The CDR3 DNA is TGTGCCAGCAGCCAAGAAATTTTCCAGGGGACAACCGGGGAGCTGTTTTTT. It specifies CASSQEIFQGTTGELFF.

This chain uses TRBV10-3 with TRBJ2-3; D is perhaps TRBD2 (6 bases). Germline values: CDR1 ENHRY, CDR2 SYGVKD. Trimming shortened V by 3 bases and J by 2 bases, and 12 bases separated the two germline ends. This CDR3 is 15 amino acids long. CDR3 coding DNA: TGTGCCATCAGTGACTGGGGGGACCACACAGATACGCAGTATTTT. It encodes CAISDWGDHTDTQYF.